The rows below give T cell receptor beta chains drawn from one sample of a study of cytomegalovirus exposure and HLA in healthy donors. The table came from immunoSEQ multiplex PCR; TCRdb's copy has only in-frame clones and leaves some out. The sample lists 170,000 or so clones, 84% occurring once. The material sequenced was PBMCs. The receptors here all came from a woman aged 18-30 years in good health and CMV-seropositive. Both conserved end residues are part of each CDR3. D genes are given only for firm matches. The size of a clone is reported for some rows only, either as once, few or many, or as a class for expanded clones.

j_call v_call clone_size d_call cdr3_nt cdr3_aa
TRBJ2-2 TRBV18 - TRBD2 TGTGCCAGCTCGCCCACCGGAAGGACTAGCGTTAACACCGGGGAGCTGTTTTTT CASSPTGRTSVNTGELFF
TRBJ2-7 TRBV4-3 - - TGCGCCAGCAGCCAAGATAGAGGTAGCTCCTACGAGCAGTACTTC CASSQDRGSSYEQYF
TRBJ1-2 TRBV4-1 few - TGCGCCAGCAGCCCCGATATTACAGGGCTCTATGGCTACACCTTC CASSPDITGLYGYTF
TRBJ1-2 TRBV11-2 - TRBD1 TGTGCCAGCAGCTTAGGACAGGGCTATGGCTACACCTTC CASSLGQGYGYTF
TRBJ2-5 TRBV7-9 - TRBD2 TGTGCCAGCAGCTTCCTAGAGGGGAGGGGAAAAGAGACCCAGTACTTC CASSFLEGRGKETQYF
TRBJ2-3 TRBV2 - TRBD1 TGTGCCAGCAGTGGACAGGGCTCAGATACGCAGTATTTT CASSGQGSDTQYF
TRBJ1-1 TRBV4-1 - TRBD1 TGCGCCAGCAGCCATACTACAGGGGTGGCGTCGGAAGCTTTCTTT CASSHTTGVASEAFF
TRBJ2-7 TRBV27 once TRBD2 TGTGCCAGCAGTTCCCTACGCACCGGGGGGACCACCTACGAGCAGTACTTC CASSSLRTGGTTYEQYF
TRBJ2-7 TRBV2 few - TGTGCCACCCTAAGCCCAGGGATCTACGAGCAGTACTTC CATLSPGIYEQYF
TRBJ2-7 TRBV27 once TRBD2 TGTGCCAGCAGTAAGACTAGTCTGGGGCGGGGGGAGCAGTACTTC CASSKTSLGRGEQYF
TRBJ2-7 TRBV11-2 - TRBD2 TGTGCCAGCAGCTTACAGCGGGGGGACAACTACGAGCAGTACTTC CASSLQRGDNYEQYF
TRBJ2-2 TRBV27 - TRBD1 TGTGCCAGCAGTTCATCACAGGGGCACACCGGGGAGCTGTTTTTT CASSSSQGHTGELFF
TRBJ1-6 TRBV4-1 - - TGCGCCAGCAGCCAACCCCGACAAACACCTAATTCACCCCTCCACTTT CASSQPRQTPNSPLHF
TRBJ2-2 TRBV6-1 few - TGTGCCAGCAGTGATTCAAACAGGGACCCCACCGGGGAGCTGTTTTTT CASSDSNRDPTGELFF
TRBJ1-6 TRBV19 - TRBD1 TGTGCCAGTAGTGTGGGACAGGGCCATTCACCCCTCCACTTT CASSVGQGHSPLHF
TRBJ1-3 TRBV5-4 - TRBD1 TGTGCCAGCAGCACAGGGACAGGGGGCGGAAACACCATATATTTT CASSTGTGGGNTIYF
TRBJ1-2 TRBV6-1 - - TGTGCCAGCTGGGGACCGGGGGGTAACTATGGCTACACCTTC CASWGPGGNYGYTF
TRBJ1-2 TRBV7-3 many - TGTGCCAGCAGCTCTACTGGACAGTCAAACTATGGCTACACCTTC CASSSTGQSNYGYTF
TRBJ2-1 TRBV11-3 - TRBD2 TGTGCCAGCGCCCGCGGGGGGGCTGAAAATGAGCAGTTCTTC CASARGGAENEQFF
TRBJ2-5 TRBV11-1 few - TGTGCCAGCAGCCGTGGCGACAGCCAAGAGACCCAGTACTTC CASSRGDSQETQYF
TRBJ2-6 TRBV19 - TRBD1 TGTGCCAGTAGTACCAAGGGACAGTCTGGGGCCAACGTCCTGACTTTC CASSTKGQSGANVLTF
TRBJ2-7 TRBV9 - - TGTGCCAGCAGCCTCGACTCCGCCCGCTACGAGCAGTACTTC CASSLDSARYEQYF
TRBJ2-1 TRBV11-2 - TRBD2 TGTGCCAGCAGCTTTAGTCTAGCGGGGATACTAGTCTTC CASSFSLAGILVF
TRBJ2-5 TRBV10-3 once TRBD1 TGTGCCTTCAAACACCAACAGGGGGCGAGAGAGACCCAGTACTTC CAFKHQQGARETQYF
TRBJ1-3 TRBV5-1 - - TGCGCCAGCAGCTTGGGGCGGTCCCTCTCTGGAAACACCATATATTTT CASSLGRSLSGNTIYF